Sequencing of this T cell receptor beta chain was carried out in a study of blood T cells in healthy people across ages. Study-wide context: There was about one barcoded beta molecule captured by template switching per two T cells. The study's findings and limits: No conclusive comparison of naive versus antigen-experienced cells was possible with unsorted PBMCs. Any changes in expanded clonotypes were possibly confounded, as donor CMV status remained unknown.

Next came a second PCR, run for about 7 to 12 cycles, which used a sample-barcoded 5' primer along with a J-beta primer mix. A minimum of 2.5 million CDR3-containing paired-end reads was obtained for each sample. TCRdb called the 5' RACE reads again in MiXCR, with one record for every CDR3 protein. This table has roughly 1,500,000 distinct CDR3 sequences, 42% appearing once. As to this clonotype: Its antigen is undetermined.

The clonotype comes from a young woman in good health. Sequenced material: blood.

DNA of the CDR3: TGTGCCAGCAGCGGGGGGACAGGGATCCACGAGCAGTACTTC. Amino acids: CASSGGTGIHEQYF. The chain couples TRBV7-9 to TRBJ2-7; 9 positions agree with TRBD1. J was trimmed by 5 bases and V by 5 bases; bases with no gene match: 7. The CDR3 is 14 amino acids. In germline, CDR1 is SEHNR, CDR2 FQNEAQ (reference sequence).